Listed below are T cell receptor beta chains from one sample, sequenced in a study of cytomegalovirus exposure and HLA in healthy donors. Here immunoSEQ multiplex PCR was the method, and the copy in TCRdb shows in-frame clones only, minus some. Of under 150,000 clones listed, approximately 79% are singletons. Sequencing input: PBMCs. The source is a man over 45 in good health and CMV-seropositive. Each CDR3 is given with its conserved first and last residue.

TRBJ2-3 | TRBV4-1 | CASSQVASGNTDTQYF
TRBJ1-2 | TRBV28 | CASSLGTSYGYTF
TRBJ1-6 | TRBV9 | CASSSRQGNSPLHF
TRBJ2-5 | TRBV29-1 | CSGGQGQETQYF
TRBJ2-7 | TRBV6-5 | CASSYSVIKRYEQYF
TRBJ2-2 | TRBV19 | CATQPQGLRSGELFF
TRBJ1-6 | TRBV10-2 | CASSPGNSPLHF
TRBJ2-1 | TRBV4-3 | CASSPQDRGPNEQFF
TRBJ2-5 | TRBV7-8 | CASSLGDRGLMTVIQETQYF
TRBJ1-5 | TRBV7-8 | CASSLGSVYSNQPQHF
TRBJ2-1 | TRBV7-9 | CASRPTLSSYNEQFF
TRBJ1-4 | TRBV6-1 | CASGGQVNEKLFF
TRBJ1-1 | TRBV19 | CASSSQGTLNTEAFF
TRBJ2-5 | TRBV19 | CASSRQGETQYF
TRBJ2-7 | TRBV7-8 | CASSLVRDRGREQYF
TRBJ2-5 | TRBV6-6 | CASTPRLAGGLETQYF
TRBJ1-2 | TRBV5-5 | CASSLLGENYGYTF
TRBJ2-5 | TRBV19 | CASSIGGGSGETQYF
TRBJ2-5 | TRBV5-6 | CASSFNRAVKYQETQYF
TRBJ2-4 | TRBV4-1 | CASSQQTLGGKNIQYF
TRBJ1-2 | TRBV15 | CATSSPSLGGNYGYTF
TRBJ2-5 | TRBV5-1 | CASSLVVQRSGGTQYF
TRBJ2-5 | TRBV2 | CASSGAGGVETQYF
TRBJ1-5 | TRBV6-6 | CASSHAYSNQPQHF
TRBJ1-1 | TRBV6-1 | CATRQGMNTEAFF
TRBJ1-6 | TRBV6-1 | CASRQRDYYNSPLHF
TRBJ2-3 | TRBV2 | CASNSHTDTQYF
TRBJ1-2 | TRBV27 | CASRRRQEPNYGYTF
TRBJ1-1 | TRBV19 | CASSPRGREGNTEAFF
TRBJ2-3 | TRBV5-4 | CASSQGTSGPRTDTQYF